This TCR beta chain was documented in a study of graft-versus-host responses after intestinal transplantation. Libraries were prepared by immunoSEQ multiplex PCR; TCRdb keeps only in-frame clonotypes and omits some of them. The sample lists some 130,000 clones, more than 80% occurring once. As to this clone: Its antigen is not known.

Germline values: CDR1 SGHAT, CDR2 FQNNGV. Losses at the gene ends were 0 bases for V and 7 bases for J; bases not matched to a gene: 5. This CDR3 spans 16 amino acids. This receptor was identified in a human donor who received an intestinal transplant. This chain links TRBV11-2 with TRBJ1-6; 8 nucleotides agree with TRBD1. Sample: unstimulated CD4+ T cells sorted from spleen or lymph node cells, taken before intestinal transplant. The CDR3 bases are TGTGCCAGCAGCTTAGATTGGACAGGGCAAAATTCACCCCTCCACTTT. Its protein product is CASSLDWTGQNSPLHF.